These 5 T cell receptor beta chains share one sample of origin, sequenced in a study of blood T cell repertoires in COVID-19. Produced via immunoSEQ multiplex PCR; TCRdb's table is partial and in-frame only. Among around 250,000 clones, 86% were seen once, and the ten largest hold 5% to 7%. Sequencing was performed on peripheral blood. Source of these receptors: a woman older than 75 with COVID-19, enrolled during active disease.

The CDR3 region has the DNA TGTGCCAGCAGTTTTGGTCTAGCGGGGGGGCCAATTCCTTCAAAGAAGCAGTTCTTC. Amino acid sequence: CASSFGLAGGPIPSKKQFF. The rearrangement joins TRBV27 to TRBJ2-1; 12 nucleotides line up with TRBD2. V lost 3 bases to trimming and J lost 11 bases; unmatched junction nucleotides: 20. CDR1 is MNHEY, CDR2 SMNVEV, per germline (reference sequence). The CDR3 contains 19 residues.

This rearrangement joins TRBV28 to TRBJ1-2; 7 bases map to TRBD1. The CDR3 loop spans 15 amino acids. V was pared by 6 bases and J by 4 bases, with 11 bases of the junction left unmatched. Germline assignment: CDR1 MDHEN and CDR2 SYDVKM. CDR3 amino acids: CASSRGQPRGYGYTF. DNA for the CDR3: TGTGCCAGCAGCCGGGGACAGCCTCGGGGCTATGGCTACACCTTC.

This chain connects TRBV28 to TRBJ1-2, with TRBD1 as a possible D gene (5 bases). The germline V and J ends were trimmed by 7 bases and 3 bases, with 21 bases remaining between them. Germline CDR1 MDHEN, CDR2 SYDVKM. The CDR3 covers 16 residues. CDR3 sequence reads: CASTTSGLGDYYGYTF. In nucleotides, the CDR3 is TGTGCCAGCACCACTTCAGGGTTAGGGGACTACTATGGCTACACCTTC.

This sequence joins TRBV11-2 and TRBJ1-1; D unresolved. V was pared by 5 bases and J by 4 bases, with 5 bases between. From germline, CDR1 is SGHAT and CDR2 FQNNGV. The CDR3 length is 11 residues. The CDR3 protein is CASSHSTEAFF. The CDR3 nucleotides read TGTGCCAGCAGCCACAGCACTGAAGCTTTCTTT.

The CDR3 DNA is TGTGCCAGCAGTGCATTCGCAGGGCACGGCGAGCAGTACTTC. Translation: CASSAFAGHGEQYF. The V gene is TRBV28, the J gene TRBJ2-7; D is perhaps TRBD1 (5 bases). There are 14 residues in the CDR3. The V gene lost 5 bases and the J gene lost 6 bases, with 17 bases spanning the gap. CDR1 is MDHEN, CDR2 SYDVKM, per germline.